This TCR beta chain was documented in a study of regulatory T cells in long-lasting Graves disease. Time point defined: persistent/refractory GD, antithyroid drugs over 5 years with positive TRAb. The TCR library used RNA extracted from PBMCs. Germline values: CDR1 DFQATT, CDR2 SNEGSKA (reference sequence). V lost 1 base to trimming and J lost 0 bases, with 12 bases between them. This CDR3 has 15 residues. This clonotype was picked up many times. Libraries of TCR beta came from iRepertoire HTBI primers plus Arm-PCR of CDR3 regions. MiXCR, applied by TCRdb to the multiplex PCR reads, yields one record per CDR3 protein. The table shows under 450,000 distinct CDR3 sequences, with around 23% occurring only once.

This clonotype was sampled from a woman aged 40 to 50 with Graves disease. The sequences come from peripheral blood mononuclear cells (PBMCs), collected when the disease was refractory, from a patient treated with antithyroid drugs. V usage is TRBV20-1 and J usage is TRBJ1-1; weak D call: TRBD1 (5 bases). The CDR3 coding sequence is TGCAGTGCTAGAGGATCCCGGGACCTGAACACTGAAGCTTTCTTT. Translated: CSARGSRDLNTEAFF.